The next 17 T cell receptor beta chains were all read from a single sample in a study of circulating CD8 cells and anti-PD-1 response in melanoma. Using approximately 15 ng of total RNA, TCR libraries were made with the QIAseq Immune Repertoire TCR panel. One entry per CDR3 protein results from TCRdb running MiXCR on the reads. This table has about 150 distinct CDR3 sequences, 13% to 15% appearing once. Live CD3+CD8+TCRalphabeta+ cells were sorted into four subsets by PD-1 and/or TIGIT. The specimen comprised CD8+ T cells from PBMCs, sampled at baseline or after one month of anti-PD-1 therapy (not recorded which). Every receptor here comes from a human donor with melanoma.

Judged by abundance, this clonotype is large. The rearrangement links TRBV21-1 to TRBJ2-5; TRBD2 is the table's D call, not checked against the DNA. TRBV21-1 is flagged as a pseudogene. This CDR3 comprises 17 residues. DNA of the CDR3: TGTGCCAGCAGCAAAAGGGTAGCGGATTCCAACCAAGAGACCCAGTACTTC. This codes for CASSKRVADSNQETQYF.

By sample fraction, this clonotype is large (0.1 to 1%). This chain joins TRBV6-4 and TRBJ2-3; TRBD2 agrees at 11 bases. The CDR3 totals 15 residues. Trimming took 9 bases from V and 0 from J; bases not matched to a gene: 5. Germline-derived CDR1 and CDR2 are MRHNA and SNTAGT. The CDR3 nucleotides read TGTGCCAGTTCTACTAGCGGGGGTAGCACAGATACGCAGTATTTT. The encoded protein is CASSTSGGSTDTQYF.

In its sample, this clonotype ranks as medium-sized (0.01 to 0.1%). The gene calls are TRBV6-1 and TRBJ2-7, with 8 bases identical to TRBD2. V shed 1 base, J shed 1 base, and the junction held 3 bases outside the gene matches. CDR1 MNHNS and CDR2 SASEGT come from the germline V gene. The CDR3 covers 15 residues. In DNA form, the CDR3 reads TGTGCCAGCAGTGAAGAGGCGGGGGGATCCTACGAGCAGTACTTC. This gives the protein CASSEEAGGSYEQYF.

This rearrangement joins TRBV20-1 to TRBJ2-7; the D gene could be TRBD1 or TRBD2 (5 bases each). Germline CDR1 DFQATT, CDR2 SNEGSKA (reference sequence). Between the trimmed V and J ends, which lost 1 base and 3 bases, there was a span of 16 bases. The CDR3 runs to 15 residues. CDR3 DNA sequence: TGCAGTGCTAGAGTCCCTGAGGGCAGGGTCTACGAGCAGTACTTC. This sequence encodes CSARVPEGRVYEQYF.

In this sample, this clonotype is medium-sized (0.01 to 0.1%). This may stem from a read error, because a much larger clone lies one nucleotide away. Lacking the conserved final phenylalanine or tryptophan, this CDR3 likely reflects a read error. V gene TRBV6-4 combines with J gene TRBJ2-1; D uncertain. The CDR3 extends over 13 amino acids. Between the trimmed V and J ends, which lost 3 bases and 6 bases, there was a span of 9 bases. The germline CDR1 and CDR2 sequences are MRHNA and SNTAGT. This CDR3 reads CASSESETNEQFL. The CDR3 nucleotides are TGTGCCAGCAGTGAGTCGGAAACCAATGAGCAGTTCCTC.

This clonotype is classed as hyperexpanded. The chain recombines TRBV4-3 with TRBJ2-6; no clear D. V was pared by 0 bases and J by 0 bases, with 9 bases between. This CDR3 contains 17 residues. Germline loops: CDR1 LGHNA, CDR2 YSLEER. The CDR3 loop is CASSQDGEVSGANVLTF. The CDR3 DNA sequence: TGCGCCAGCAGCCAAGATGGTGAGGTCTCTGGGGCCAACGTCCTGACTTTC.

By sample share, this clonotype is large (0.1 to 1%). The chain is built from TRBV19 and TRBJ2-1, with 7 nucleotides matching TRBD2. The CDR3 consists of 15 residues. The germline CDR1 and CDR2 sequences are LNHDA and SQIVND (reference sequence). V trimming: 4 bases; J trimming: 0 bases; junction bases outside the gene matches: 3. CDR3 in amino acids: CASSTLAGSYNEQFF. In nucleotides, the CDR3 is TGTGCCAGTAGTACTTTAGCGGGCTCCTACAATGAGCAGTTCTTC.

In its sample, this clonotype ranks as hyperexpanded. The chain employs TRBV6-1 and TRBJ2-7, with no clear D. V was shortened by 3 bases and J by 2 bases, with 14 bases between the two germline ends. In germline, CDR1 is MNHNS, CDR2 SASEGT. This CDR3 spans 15 amino acids. The CDR3 bases are TGTGCCAGCAGTGATCATGGCAGCCTCCCCTACGAGCAGTACTTC. Translating it yields CASSDHGSLPYEQYF.

This clonotype is deemed large. CDR3 amino acids: CASSPTSENTEAFF. CDR3 DNA: TGTGCCAGCTCACCAACGTCGGAGAACACTGAAGCTTTCTTT. This chain joins TRBV18 and TRBJ1-1; no firm D call. From germline, CDR1 is KGHSH and CDR2 LQKENI. This CDR3 is 14 amino acids long. The germline V and J ends were trimmed by 2 bases and 1 base, with 8 bases remaining between them.

As DNA, the CDR3 is TGTGCCAGCAGTGGGTTTGGGACTAGGGACACCGGGGAGCTGTTTTTT. It specifies CASSGFGTRDTGELFF. The rearrangement links TRBV6-4 to TRBJ2-2, with 8 bases matching TRBD2. Trimming cost V 4 bases and J 3 bases; bases outside gene matches: 7. The CDR3 totals 16 residues. Germline V gene lookup returns CDR1 MRHNA and CDR2 SNTAGT.

By its share, this clonotype is hyperexpanded. This chain joins TRBV5-5 and TRBJ2-1; 10 nucleotides agree with TRBD1. This CDR3 has 19 amino acids. Trimming removed 4 bases from V and 0 bases from J; junction bases left unmatched: 13. CDR1 is SGHKS, CDR2 YYEKEE, per germline (reference sequence). The CDR3 is CASSLPGQGFLSSYNEQFF. The CDR3 DNA reads as TGTGCCAGCAGCCTCCCGGGACAGGGGTTCCTAAGCTCCTACAATGAGCAGTTCTTC.

In its sample, this clonotype is large. The chain carries TRBV20-1 and TRBJ2-2; 14 bases line up with TRBD2. Per germline, CDR1 DFQATT and CDR2 SNEGSKA (reference sequence). This CDR3 region has 16 residues. The ends lost 1 base at V and 6 bases at J; junction bases unmatched: 4. CDR3 amino acids: CSARGGLAGVAGELFF. DNA of the CDR3: TGCAGTGCTAGAGGGGGACTAGCGGGAGTGGCCGGGGAGCTGTTTTTT.

Within the sample, this clonotype is large (0.1 to 1%). The rearrangement uses TRBV27 and TRBJ2-1; D ambiguous. The CDR3 has 15 residues. The V end was cut by 4 bases, the J end by 2 bases, with 12 bases between. Germline values: CDR1 MNHEY, CDR2 SMNVEV (reference sequence). The chain's CDR3 is CASSSNLEPYNEQFF. CDR3 bases: TGTGCCAGCAGTTCGAATCTAGAACCCTACAATGAGCAGTTCTTC.

By sample share, this clonotype is medium-sized. Since a much larger clone is just one base distant, this may be a read error. The J gene is TRBJ2-7, the V gene TRBV18; tentatively, D is TRBD1 (6 bases). The CDR3 contains 14 residues. Germline assignment: CDR1 KGHSH and CDR2 LQKENI. The CDR3 region has the DNA TGTGCCGGCTCACCCACAGGGTACTTCGGCGAGCAGTACTTC. Its translation is CAGSPTGYFGEQYF.

Judged by abundance, this clonotype is large. The J gene is TRBJ1-2, the V gene TRBV29-1, with TRBD1 matching over 7 bases. V was pared by 7 bases and J by 4 bases, with 3 bases of the junction left unmatched. This CDR3 has 11 residues. The V gene's germline CDR1 is SQVTM and CDR2 ANQGSEA. DNA for the CDR3: TGCAGCGGCCGGGACAGCTATGGCTACACCTTC. It yields the protein CSGRDSYGYTF.

This clonotype ranks as large. The V and J genes are TRBV7-2 and TRBJ1-3, with D hard to call. Germline V gene sequence: CDR1 SGHTA, CDR2 FQGNSA. CDR3 length: 15 amino acids. V was shortened by 1 base and J by 0 bases, with 7 bases between the two germline ends. Here the CDR3 reads CASSLGPVSGNTIYF. The DNA of the CDR3 is TGTGCCAGCAGCTTAGGGCCCGTCTCTGGAAACACCATATATTTT.

This clonotype is labeled large (0.1 to 1%). This may come from a read error, since a much larger clone is one base off. The CDR3 protein is CSARDWQFSGRANEQCF. DNA for the CDR3: TGCAGTGCTAGAGATTGGCAGTTTTCCGGGAGGGCCAACGAGCAGTGCTTC. The chain recombines TRBV20-1 with TRBJ2-7; 8 bases are shared with TRBD2. The CDR3 spans 17 residues. Per germline, CDR1 DFQATT and CDR2 SNEGSKA (reference sequence).